The clone carrying this T cell receptor (beta chain) was detected many times. The trim removed 4 bases at V and 0 bases at J, leaving 5 bases unmatched. The CDR3 loop spans 17 amino acids. CDR1 is LNHDA, CDR2 SQIVND, per germline (reference sequence). What was amplified from RNA transcripts were TCR beta CDR3 regions. First-round RT-PCR with HTBI primers amplified the TCR CDR3 region. One entry per CDR3 protein, called by TCRdb with MiXCR from the multiplex PCR reads. The table has 200,000 or so distinct CDR3 sequences, roughly a sixth seen once; the top ten hold roughly 49%. The data stem from a study of T cells in Graves' hyperthyroidism and ophthalmopathy.

The TCR was taken from a woman aged 45-60 years with Graves' hyperthyroidism. The sequenced sample was blood. The rearrangement uses TRBV19 and TRBJ2-6; TRBD2 matches at 8 bases. CDR3 protein: CASSKTSDASGANVLTF. The CDR3 nucleotides read TGTGCCAGTAGTAAGACTAGCGATGCCTCTGGGGCCAACGTCCTGACTTTC.